The 9 T cell receptor beta chains below were found in one sample sequenced in a study of radiotherapy plus CTLA-4 blockade in lung cancer. Assay: immunoSEQ multiplex PCR; the TCRdb copy retains only in-frame clones and omits some. The table records approximately 94,000 clones, around 80% of them present only once. Sequences were derived from peripheral blood, sampled from a patient treated with radiotherapy plus ipilimumab. The origin of the receptors is a human donor with non-small cell lung cancer that progressed on radiotherapy plus ipilimumab.

This rearrangement joins TRBV5-1 to TRBJ2-7; possibly TRBD1 for D (5 bases). Germline lookup yields CDR1 SGHRS and CDR2 YFSETQ. The germline V and J ends were trimmed by 4 bases and 6 bases, with 23 bases remaining between them. The CDR3 is 16 amino acids. The CDR3 DNA reads TGCGCCAGCAGCGGTGAGACGGACGGACACCCCACCGAGCAGTACTTC. It encodes CASSGETDGHPTEQYF. Combining the CDR3 with reference TRBV5-1 and TRBJ2-7 gives the whole variable domain KAGVTQTPRYLIKTRGQQVTLSCSPISGHRSVSWYQQTPGQGLQFLFEYFSETQRNKGNFPGRFSGRQFSNSRSEMNVSTLELGDSALYLCASSGETDGHPTEQYFGPGTRLTVT.

The rearrangement joins TRBV5-6 to TRBJ2-1, with D uncertain. The CDR3 is made up of 14 amino acids. Germline CDR1 is SGHDT and CDR2 is YYEEEE. Trimming removed 0 bases at V and 4 bases at J, with 8 bases between. In nucleotides, the CDR3 is TGTGCCAGCAGCTTGGTTTTGGGGTACAATGAGCAGTTCTTC. Amino acids: CASSLVLGYNEQFF. Supplemented by reference TRBV5-6 and TRBJ2-1, the full variable domain reads DAGVTQSPTHLIKTRGQQVTLRCSPKSGHDTVSWYQQALGQGPQFIFQYYEEEERQRGNFPDRFSGHQFPNYSSELNVNALLLGDSALYLCASSLVLGYNEQFFGPGTRLTVL.

The chain combines TRBV5-1 with TRBJ1-5; TRBD1 is a possible D gene (6 bases). The CDR3 totals 14 residues. Trimming removed 4 bases at V and 8 bases at J, with 16 bases between. CDR1 and CDR2 (germline): SGHRS, YFSETQ. CDR3 DNA: TGCGCCAGCAGCATGGGGGGGGGCAGTGAGCCCCAGCATTTT. This gives the protein CASSMGGGSEPQHF.

The rearrangement joins TRBV18 to TRBJ2-3; no clear D. The CDR3 spans 12 residues. CDR1 is KGHSH and CDR2 is LQKENI in the germline V gene. The V end lost 2 bases, the J end lost 3 bases, and 3 bases lay between the germline ends. The CDR3 spells CASSPRTDTQYF. CDR3 sequence (DNA): TGTGCCAGCTCACCAAGGACAGATACGCAGTATTTT.

This chain joins TRBV6-5 and TRBJ2-3; 7 bases fit TRBD2. V gave up 5 bases and J gave up 6 bases; unmatched junction bases: 2. The CDR3 length is 12 residues. Germline V gene sequence: CDR1 MNHEY, CDR2 SVGAGI. CDR3 DNA: TGTGCCAGCAGTGAAGCGGGGGATACGCAGTATTTT. Translation: CASSEAGDTQYF.

The chain is built from TRBV20-1 and TRBJ2-1; D may be TRBD1 or TRBD2 (5 bases each). The CDR3 has 11 residues. Germline V gene lookup returns CDR1 DFQATT and CDR2 SNEGSKA (reference sequence). Trimming stripped 6 bases from V and 7 bases from J, with 10 bases between. The CDR3 DNA reads TGCAGTGCCCCATGGGGGAATGAGCAGTTCTTC. Amino acid sequence: CSAPWGNEQFF.

This sequence joins TRBV6-1 and TRBJ2-7; TRBD2 agrees at 9 bases. The germline gives CDR1 MNHNS, CDR2 SASEGT. This CDR3 region has 15 residues. With V trimmed by 2 bases and J by 7 bases, 9 bases remained unmatched. The CDR3 reads CASSETSGLLWEQYF. In DNA form, the CDR3 reads TGTGCCAGCAGTGAAACTAGCGGGCTCCTATGGGAGCAGTACTTC.

The chain couples TRBV5-1 to TRBJ2-1, with TRBD2 identical over 13 bases. CDR3 length: 17 residues. Trimming removed 4 bases from V and 5 bases from J; junction bases left unmatched: 9. Germline V CDR1 and CDR2: SGHRS, YFSETQ. The CDR3 bases are TGCGCCAGCAGCCTAAGACTAGCGGGAGGAGCGGACAATGAGCAGTTCTTC. This sequence encodes CASSLRLAGGADNEQFF.

The gene calls are TRBV5-1 and TRBJ2-7; D is possibly TRBD1 or TRBD2 (5 bases each). This CDR3 is built from 15 residues. Trimming left V 0 bases short and J 3 bases short, with 13 bases between. CDR1 is SGHRS and CDR2 is YFSETQ in the germline V gene. The CDR3 sequence is CASSLDPGTNYEQYF. As DNA, the CDR3 is TGCGCCAGCAGCTTGGATCCAGGGACCAACTACGAGCAGTACTTC.